Listed here are 12 T cell receptor beta chains from one sample, sequenced in a study of T cells after yellow fever vaccination. TCRdb redid the calling of the 5' RACE reads with MiXCR, one entry per CDR3 protein. The table lists 300,000 to 400,000 distinct CDR3 sequences, roughly 8.7% of them singletons. The sequencing here drew on PBMCs, taken on the day of the first yellow fever vaccination. These receptors originate from a man aged 18 to 30 who received the YFV17D yellow fever vaccine.

This clonotype was seen repeatedly, ten times or more. The gene calls are TRBV19 and TRBJ1-5, with TRBD1 identical over 10 bases. V gave up 5 bases and J gave up 2 bases; unmatched junction bases: 3. This CDR3 contains 15 residues. Germline CDR1 is LNHDA and CDR2 is SQIVND (reference sequence). CDR3 region: CASSRTGGGNQPQHF. The CDR3 DNA is TGTGCCAGTAGTCGGACAGGGGGAGGCAATCAGCCCCAGCATTTT. Combining the CDR3 with reference TRBV19 and TRBJ1-5 gives the whole variable domain DGGITQSPKYLFRKEGQNVTLSCEQNLNHDAMYWYRQDPGQGLRLIYYSQIVNDFQKGDIAEGYSVSREKKESFPLTVTSAQKNPTAFYLCASSRTGGGNQPQHFGDGTRLSIL.

The V gene is TRBV12-3 or TRBV12-4, the J gene TRBJ2-7, with D possibly being TRBD2 (5 bases). The V and J ends lost 4 bases and 5 bases respectively, with 12 bases between them. The CDR3 contains 13 residues. Here the CDR3 reads CASSSTRGHEQYF. The CDR3 DNA reads TGTGCCAGCAGTTCAACTAGAGGTCACGAGCAGTACTTC.

This clonotype was seen a handful of times. V gene TRBV7-2 combines with J gene TRBJ2-5; no reliable D call. The CDR3 sequence is 14 residues long. The V and J ends lost 2 bases and 5 bases respectively, with 12 bases between them. Germline lookup yields CDR1 SGHTA and CDR2 FQGNSA. DNA of the CDR3: TGTGCCAGCAGCTTAATAGAACAGAGGGAGACCCAGTACTTC. Amino acids: CASSLIEQRETQYF.

This clonotype has a handful of counts. The chain links TRBV6-2 or TRBV6-3 to TRBJ2-7, with TRBD1 matching 7 bases. The CDR3 spans 18 residues. Germline CDR1 is MNHEY and CDR2 is SVGEGT. The J segment lost 1 base and the V segment lost 2 bases, leaving 14 bases of the junction unmatched. The CDR3 DNA sequence: TGTGCCAGCAGTTACGACAAGACAGGGCCCTACCTTTCCTACGAGCAGTACTTC. This codes for CASSYDKTGPYLSYEQYF.

This clonotype was seen at least ten times. The V gene is TRBV7-9, the J gene TRBJ2-5; 13 bases line up with TRBD2. V shed 1 base, J shed 9 bases, and the junction held 8 bases outside the gene matches. Per germline, CDR1 SEHNR and CDR2 FQNEAQ (reference sequence). This CDR3 contains 16 residues. The CDR3 DNA sequence: TGTGCCAGCAGCTTAGGACTAGCGGGGGGCCAAGAATCCCAGTACTTC. It encodes CASSLGLAGGQESQYF.

V is TRBV5-1 and J is TRBJ2-1, with D tentatively TRBD2 (5 bases). This CDR3 has 13 residues. Germline loops: CDR1 SGHRS, CDR2 YFSETQ. Trimming removed 6 bases from V and 3 bases from J, with 10 bases in between. The CDR3 nucleotides read TGCGCCAGCACCCGGGGTAACTACAATGAGCAGTTCTTC. Its protein product is CASTRGNYNEQFF.

In its sample, this clonotype was seen a few times. This sequence joins TRBV2 and TRBJ2-7; D not resolved. V gave up 2 bases and J gave up 1 base, with 3 bases separating them. This CDR3 region has 12 residues. The germline gives CDR1 SNHLY, CDR2 FYNNEI. CDR3 bases: TGTGCCAGCAGTGAAACGTCCTACGAGCAGTACTTC. Translating it yields CASSETSYEQYF.

V and J are TRBV7-9 and TRBJ2-5; 7 bases align to TRBD2. The CDR3 has 13 amino acids. Germline V gives CDR1 SEHNR, CDR2 FQNEAQ (reference sequence). The trim removed 8 bases at V and 5 bases at J, leaving 8 bases unmatched. The CDR3 DNA is TGTGCCAGCGGACCCGGGGGGACGGAGACCCAGTACTTC. Translating gives CASGPGGTETQYF.

The genes are TRBV18 and TRBJ2-6; D ambiguous. The V gene's germline CDR1 is KGHSH and CDR2 LQKENI. The V and J ends lost 2 bases and 4 bases respectively, with 3 bases between them. The CDR3 runs to 13 residues. This CDR3 reads CASSPGGANVLTF. CDR3 in DNA: TGTGCCAGCTCACCAGGCGGGGCCAACGTCCTGACTTTC.

The genes are TRBV20-1 and TRBJ2-7; no reliable D call. V was pared by 0 bases and J by 4 bases, with 4 bases between. The CDR3 runs 11 residues. Germline assignment: CDR1 DFQATT and CDR2 SNEGSKA (reference sequence). The CDR3 coding sequence is TGCAGTGCTAGAGACGGATACGAGCAGTACTTC. This encodes CSARDGYEQYF.

This clonotype was counted between two and nine times. This chain connects TRBV11-2 to TRBJ2-2; TRBD2 is a possible D gene (5 bases). The V end was cut by 0 bases, the J end by 2 bases, with 13 bases between. The V gene's germline CDR1 is SGHAT and CDR2 FQNNGV. The CDR3 is 17 residues long. The CDR3 region has the DNA TGTGCCAGCAGCTTAGACTTTAGAGGGCCTAACACCGGGGAGCTGTTTTTT. Amino acid sequence: CASSLDFRGPNTGELFF.

This clonotype turned up a few times. This chain links TRBV10-3 with TRBJ1-6; 7 bases align to TRBD1. With V trimmed by 7 bases and J by 0 bases, 3 bases remained unmatched. The germline gives CDR1 ENHRY, CDR2 SYGVKD. The CDR3 runs to 15 residues. The CDR3 DNA sequence: TGTGCCATCAATCGGGACAGCTCCTATAATTCACCCCTCCACTTT. Amino acid sequence: CAINRDSSYNSPLHF.